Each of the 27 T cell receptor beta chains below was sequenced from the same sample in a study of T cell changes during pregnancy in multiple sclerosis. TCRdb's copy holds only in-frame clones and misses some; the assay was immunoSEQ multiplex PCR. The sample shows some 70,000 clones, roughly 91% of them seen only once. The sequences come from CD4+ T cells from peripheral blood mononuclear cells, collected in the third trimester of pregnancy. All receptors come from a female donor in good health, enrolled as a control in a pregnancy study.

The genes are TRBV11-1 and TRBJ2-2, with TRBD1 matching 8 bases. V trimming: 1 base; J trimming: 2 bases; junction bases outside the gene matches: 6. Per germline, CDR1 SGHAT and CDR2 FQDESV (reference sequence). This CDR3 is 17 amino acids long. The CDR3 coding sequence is TGTGCCAGCAGCTTAGAGGGACAGGCATCTAACACCGGGGAGCTGTTTTTT. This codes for CASSLEGQASNTGELFF.

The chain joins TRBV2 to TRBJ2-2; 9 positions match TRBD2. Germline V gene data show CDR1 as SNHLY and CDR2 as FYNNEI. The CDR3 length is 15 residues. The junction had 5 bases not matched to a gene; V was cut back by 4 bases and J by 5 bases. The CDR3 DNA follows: TGTGCCAGCAGTGTTCCTAGCGGGAAGACCGGGGAGCTGTTTTTT. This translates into CASSVPSGKTGELFF.

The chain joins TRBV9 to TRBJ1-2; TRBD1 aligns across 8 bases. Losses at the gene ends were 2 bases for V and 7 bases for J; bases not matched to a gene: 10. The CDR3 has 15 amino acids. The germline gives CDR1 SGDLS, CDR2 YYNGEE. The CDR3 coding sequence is TGTGCCAGCAGCGTCGGACAGGGAGAATACAGTGGCTACACCTTC. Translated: CASSVGQGEYSGYTF.

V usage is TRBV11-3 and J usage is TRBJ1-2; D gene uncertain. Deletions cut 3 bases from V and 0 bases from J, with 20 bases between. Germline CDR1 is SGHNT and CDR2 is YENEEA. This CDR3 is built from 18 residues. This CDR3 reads CASSFESQTAPSNYGYTF. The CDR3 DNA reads TGTGCCAGCAGCTTTGAGTCCCAAACAGCTCCCTCTAACTATGGCTACACCTTC.

In DNA, the CDR3 is TGTGCCAGCAGCGTTGAAAGGGGTCCCACTGAAGCTTTCTTT. The encoded protein is CASSVERGPTEAFF. The rearrangement joins TRBV9 to TRBJ1-1, with D possibly being TRBD1 (5 bases). V lost 2 bases to trimming and J lost 4 bases, with 12 bases between them. The CDR3 has 14 amino acids. Germline V CDR1 and CDR2: SGDLS, YYNGEE.

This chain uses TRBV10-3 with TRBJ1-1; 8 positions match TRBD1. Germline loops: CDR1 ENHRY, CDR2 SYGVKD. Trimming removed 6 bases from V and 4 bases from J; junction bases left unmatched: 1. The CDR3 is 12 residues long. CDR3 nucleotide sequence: TGTGCCATCAGCGACAGGGGCACTGAAGCTTTCTTT. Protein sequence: CAISDRGTEAFF.

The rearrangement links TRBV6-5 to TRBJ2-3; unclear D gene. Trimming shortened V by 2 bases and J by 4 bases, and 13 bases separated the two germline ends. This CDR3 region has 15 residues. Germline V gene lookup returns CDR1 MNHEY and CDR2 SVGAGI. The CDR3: CASSYALNQADTQYF. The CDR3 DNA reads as TGTGCCAGCAGTTACGCTTTAAACCAGGCAGATACGCAGTATTTT.

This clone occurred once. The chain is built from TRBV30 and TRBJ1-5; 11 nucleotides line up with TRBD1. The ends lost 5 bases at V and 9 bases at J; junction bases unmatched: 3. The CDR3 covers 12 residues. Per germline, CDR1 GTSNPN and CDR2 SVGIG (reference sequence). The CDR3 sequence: CAWGQGAGPQHF. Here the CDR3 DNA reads TGTGCCTGGGGACAGGGGGCCGGGCCCCAGCATTTT.

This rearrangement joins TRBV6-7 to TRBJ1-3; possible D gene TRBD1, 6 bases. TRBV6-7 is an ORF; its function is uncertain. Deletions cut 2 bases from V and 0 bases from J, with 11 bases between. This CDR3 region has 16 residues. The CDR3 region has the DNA TGTGCCAGCAGTTACCCGACAGGAAACTCTGGAAACACCATATATTTT. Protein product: CASSYPTGNSGNTIYF.

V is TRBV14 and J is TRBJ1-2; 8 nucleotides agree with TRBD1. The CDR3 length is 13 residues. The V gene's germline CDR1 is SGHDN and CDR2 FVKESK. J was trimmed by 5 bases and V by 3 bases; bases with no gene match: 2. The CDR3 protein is CASSQGQVYGYTF. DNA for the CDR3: TGTGCCAGCAGCCAGGGACAGGTGTATGGCTACACCTTC.

The CDR3 region is CASSLGGVNEQFF. The CDR3 region has the DNA TGCGCCAGCAGCTTGGGGGGGGTCAATGAGCAGTTCTTC. The rearrangement uses TRBV5-1 and TRBJ2-1; TRBD2 is a possible D gene (6 bases). The CDR3 covers 13 residues. The V end lost 0 bases, the J end lost 6 bases, and 7 bases lay between the germline ends. Germline assignment: CDR1 SGHRS and CDR2 YFSETQ.

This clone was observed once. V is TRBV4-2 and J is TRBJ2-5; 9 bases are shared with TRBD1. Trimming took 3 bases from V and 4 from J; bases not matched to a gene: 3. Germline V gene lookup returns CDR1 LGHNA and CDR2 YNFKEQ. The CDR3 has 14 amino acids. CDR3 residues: CASSQGTGRETQYF. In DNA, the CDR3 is TGTGCCAGCAGCCAGGGGACAGGGAGAGAGACCCAGTACTTC.

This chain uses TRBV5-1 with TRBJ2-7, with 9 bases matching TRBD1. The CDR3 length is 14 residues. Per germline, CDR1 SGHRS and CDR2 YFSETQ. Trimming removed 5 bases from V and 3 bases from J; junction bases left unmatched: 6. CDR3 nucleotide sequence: TGCGCCAGCAGTGTGGTGACAGGGGGCTACGAGCAGTACTTC. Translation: CASSVVTGGYEQYF.

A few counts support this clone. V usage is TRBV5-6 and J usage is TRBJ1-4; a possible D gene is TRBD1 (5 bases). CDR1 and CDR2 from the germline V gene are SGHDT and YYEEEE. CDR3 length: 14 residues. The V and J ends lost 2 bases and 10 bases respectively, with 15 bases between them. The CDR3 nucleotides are TGTGCCAGCAGCTTACACCAGGGAACGGGAAAACTGTTTTTT. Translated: CASSLHQGTGKLFF.

CDR3 region: CASSQDAGAGTEAFF. The CDR3 region has the DNA TGCGCCAGCAGCCAAGATGCAGGGGCCGGGACTGAAGCTTTCTTT. The chain combines TRBV4-3 with TRBJ1-1, with TRBD1 as a possible D gene (6 bases). The V end was cut by 0 bases, the J end by 5 bases, with 13 bases between. The CDR3 length is 15 residues. Germline values: CDR1 LGHNA, CDR2 YSLEER.

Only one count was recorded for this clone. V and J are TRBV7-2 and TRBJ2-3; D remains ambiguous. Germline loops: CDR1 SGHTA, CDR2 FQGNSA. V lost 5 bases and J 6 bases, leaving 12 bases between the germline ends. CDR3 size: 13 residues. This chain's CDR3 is CASSLSSGDTQYF. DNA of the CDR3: TGTGCCAGCAGCCTTAGCAGTGGGGATACGCAGTATTTT. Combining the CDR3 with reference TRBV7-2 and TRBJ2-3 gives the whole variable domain GAGVSQSPSNKVTEKGKDVELRCDPISGHTALYWYRQSLGQGLEFLIYFQGNSAPDKSGLPSDRFSAERTGGSVSTLTIQRTQQEDSAVYLCASSLSSGDTQYFGPGTRLTVL.

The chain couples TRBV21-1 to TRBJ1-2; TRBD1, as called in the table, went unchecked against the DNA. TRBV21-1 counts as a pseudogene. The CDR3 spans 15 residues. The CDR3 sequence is CASAAGTGLNYGYTF. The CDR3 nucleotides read TGTGCCAGCGCGGCCGGGACAGGGCTCAACTATGGCTACACCTTC.

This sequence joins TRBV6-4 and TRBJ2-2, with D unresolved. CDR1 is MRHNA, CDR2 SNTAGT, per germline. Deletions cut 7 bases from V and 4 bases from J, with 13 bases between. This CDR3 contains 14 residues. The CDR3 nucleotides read TGTGCCAGCACAAATTTCCCAGGCACCGGGGAGCTGTTTTTT. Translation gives CASTNFPGTGELFF.

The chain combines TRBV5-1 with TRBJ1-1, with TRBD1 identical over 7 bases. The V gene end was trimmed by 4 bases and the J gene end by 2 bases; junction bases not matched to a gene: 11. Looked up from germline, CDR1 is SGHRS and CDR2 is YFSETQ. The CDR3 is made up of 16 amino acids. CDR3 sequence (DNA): TGCGCCAGCAGCGGACAGCCGGGACAGCCTAACACTGAAGCTTTCTTT. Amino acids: CASSGQPGQPNTEAFF.

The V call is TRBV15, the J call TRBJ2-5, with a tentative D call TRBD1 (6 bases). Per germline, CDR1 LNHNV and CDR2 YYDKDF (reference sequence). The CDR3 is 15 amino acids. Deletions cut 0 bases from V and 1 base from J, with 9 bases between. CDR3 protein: CATSRDKGGQETQYF. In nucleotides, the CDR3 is TGTGCCACCAGCAGAGATAAAGGGGGCCAAGAGACCCAGTACTTC. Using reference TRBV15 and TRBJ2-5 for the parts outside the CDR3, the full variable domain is DAMVIQNPRYQVTQFGKPVTLSCSQTLNHNVMYWYQQKSSQAPKLLFHYYDKDFNNEADTPDNFQSRRPNTSFCFLDIRSPGLGDTAMYLCATSRDKGGQETQYFGPGTRLLVL.

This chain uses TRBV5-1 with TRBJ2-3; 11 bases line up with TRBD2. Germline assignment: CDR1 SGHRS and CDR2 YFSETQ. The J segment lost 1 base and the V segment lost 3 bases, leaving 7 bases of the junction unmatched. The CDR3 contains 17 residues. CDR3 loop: CASSSAPLAGGTDTQYF. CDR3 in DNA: TGCGCCAGCAGCTCGGCCCCACTAGCGGGGGGCACAGATACGCAGTATTTT. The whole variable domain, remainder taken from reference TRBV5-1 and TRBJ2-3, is KAGVTQTPRYLIKTRGQQVTLSCSPISGHRSVSWYQQTPGQGLQFLFEYFSETQRNKGNFPGRFSGRQFSNSRSEMNVSTLELGDSALYLCASSSAPLAGGTDTQYFGPGTRLTVL.

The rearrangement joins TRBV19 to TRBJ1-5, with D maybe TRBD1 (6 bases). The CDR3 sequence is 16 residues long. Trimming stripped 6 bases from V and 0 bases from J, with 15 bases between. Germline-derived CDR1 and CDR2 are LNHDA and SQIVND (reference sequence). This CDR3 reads CASRTGTYNSNQPQHF. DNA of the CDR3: TGTGCCAGTAGGACAGGAACATACAATAGCAATCAGCCCCAGCATTTT.

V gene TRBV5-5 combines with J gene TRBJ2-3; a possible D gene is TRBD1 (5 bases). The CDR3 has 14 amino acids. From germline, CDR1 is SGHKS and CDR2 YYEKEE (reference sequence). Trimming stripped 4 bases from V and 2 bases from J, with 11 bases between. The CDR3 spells CASSPPRATDTQYF. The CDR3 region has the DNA TGTGCCAGCAGCCCCCCCAGGGCCACAGATACGCAGTATTTT.

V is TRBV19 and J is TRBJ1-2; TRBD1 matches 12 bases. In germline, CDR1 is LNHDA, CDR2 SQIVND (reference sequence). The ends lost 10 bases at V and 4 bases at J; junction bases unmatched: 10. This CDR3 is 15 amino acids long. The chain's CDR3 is CATRDRGRWAYGYTF. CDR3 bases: TGTGCCACTAGGGACAGGGGGCGATGGGCCTATGGCTACACCTTC. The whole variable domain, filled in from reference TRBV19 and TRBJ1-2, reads DGGITQSPKYLFRKEGQNVTLSCEQNLNHDAMYWYRQDPGQGLRLIYYSQIVNDFQKGDIAEGYSVSREKKESFPLTVTSAQKNPTAFYLCATRDRGRWAYGYTFGSGTRLTVV.

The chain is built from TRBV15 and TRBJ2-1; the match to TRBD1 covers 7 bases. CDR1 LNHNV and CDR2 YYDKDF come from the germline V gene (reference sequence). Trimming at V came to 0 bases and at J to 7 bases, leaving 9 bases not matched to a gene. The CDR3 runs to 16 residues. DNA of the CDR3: TGTGCCACCAGCAGAGATCCGCGACAGGGCGGGAATGAGCAGTTCTTC. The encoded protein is CATSRDPRQGGNEQFF.

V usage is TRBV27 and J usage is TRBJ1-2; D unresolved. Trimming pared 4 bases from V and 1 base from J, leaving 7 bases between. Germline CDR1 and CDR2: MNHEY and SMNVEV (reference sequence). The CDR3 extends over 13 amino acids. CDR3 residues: CASSSVVNYGYTF. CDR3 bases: TGTGCCAGCAGTTCGGTGGTTAACTATGGCTACACCTTC.

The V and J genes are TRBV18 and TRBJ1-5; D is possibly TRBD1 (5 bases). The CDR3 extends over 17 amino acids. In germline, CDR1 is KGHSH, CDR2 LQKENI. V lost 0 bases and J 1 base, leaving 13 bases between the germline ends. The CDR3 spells CASSPPGKRGSNQPQHF. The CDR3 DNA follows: TGTGCCAGCTCACCACCTGGCAAGCGGGGGAGCAATCAGCCCCAGCATTTT.